Shown below are 2 T cell receptor beta chains from a single sample sequenced in a study of CD8+ T cells in alopecia areata. cDNA serving as the sequencing template came from extracted, reverse transcribed RNA. The method was immunoSEQ multiplex PCR; TCRdb's version includes in-frame clones alone and lacks a portion of them. Among approximately 98,000 clones, under 60% were seen once, and the ten largest hold roughly 25%. Sequenced material: NKG2D-low CD8+ T cells sorted from blood. The receptors were sampled from a human donor with alopecia areata.

Worth noting for this clone: The junction does not match germline at one end; this may be a read error. The chain links TRBV7-7 to TRBJ2-5; 8 bases line up with TRBD2. This CDR3 has 17 residues. Germline assignment: CDR1 SSHAT and CDR2 FNYEAQ (reference sequence). The DNA for the CDR3 is TGTGCTAGCAGCTTAGCACCGGGACTAGGATCCAGAGAGACCCAGTACTTC. Its translation is CASSLAPGLGSRETQYF. Supplemented by reference TRBV7-7 and TRBJ2-5, the full variable domain reads GAGVSQSPRYKVTKRGQDVTLRCDPISSHATLYWYQQALGQGPEFLTYFNYEAQPDKSGLPSDRFSAERPEGSISTLTIQRTEQRDSAMYRCASSLAPGLGSRETQYFGPGTRLLVL.

The V gene is TRBV27, the J gene TRBJ2-1, with 8 nucleotides matching TRBD2. The CDR3 runs to 15 residues. Germline V gene data show CDR1 as MNHEY and CDR2 as SMNVEV (reference sequence). With 6 bases clipped from V and 0 bases from J, the junction kept 4 bases outside the gene matches. Written as DNA, the CDR3 is TGTGCCAGCAGCTTCGGGACTAGCTCCTACAATGAGCAGTTCTTC. Protein: CASSFGTSSYNEQFF.